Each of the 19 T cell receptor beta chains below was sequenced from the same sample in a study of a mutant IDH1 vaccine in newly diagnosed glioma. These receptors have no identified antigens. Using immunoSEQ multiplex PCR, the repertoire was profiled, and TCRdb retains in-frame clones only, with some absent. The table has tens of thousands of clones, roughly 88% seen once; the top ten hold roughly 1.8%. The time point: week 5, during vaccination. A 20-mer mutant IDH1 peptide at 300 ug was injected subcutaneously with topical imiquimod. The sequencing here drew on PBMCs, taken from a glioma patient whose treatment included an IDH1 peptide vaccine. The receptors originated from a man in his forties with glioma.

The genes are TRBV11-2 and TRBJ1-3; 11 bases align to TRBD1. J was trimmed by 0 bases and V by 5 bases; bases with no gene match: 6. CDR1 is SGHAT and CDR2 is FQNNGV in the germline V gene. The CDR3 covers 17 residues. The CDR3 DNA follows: TGTGCCAGCAGCCCCCGGACAGGGGGCAGCTCTGGAAACACCATATATTTT. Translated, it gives CASSPRTGGSSGNTIYF.

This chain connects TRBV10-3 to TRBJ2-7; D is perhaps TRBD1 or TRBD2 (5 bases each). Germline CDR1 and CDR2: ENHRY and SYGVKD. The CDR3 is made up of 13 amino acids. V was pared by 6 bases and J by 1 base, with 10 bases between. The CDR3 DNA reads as TGTGCCATCAGGAGGGACGGATCCTACGAGCAGTACTTC. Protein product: CAIRRDGSYEQYF.

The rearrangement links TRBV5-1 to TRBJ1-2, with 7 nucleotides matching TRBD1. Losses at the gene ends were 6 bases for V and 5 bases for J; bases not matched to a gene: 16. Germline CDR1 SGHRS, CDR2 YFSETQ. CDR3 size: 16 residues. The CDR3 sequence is CASKQIPTGPGYGYTF. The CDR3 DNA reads TGCGCCAGCAAACAGATCCCGACAGGGCCCGGGTATGGCTACACCTTC.

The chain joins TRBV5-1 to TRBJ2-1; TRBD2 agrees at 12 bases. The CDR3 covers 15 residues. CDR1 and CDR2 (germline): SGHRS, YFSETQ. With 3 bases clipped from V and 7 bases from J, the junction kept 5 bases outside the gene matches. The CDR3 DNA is TGCGCCAGCAGCTACCGACTAGCGGGAGAGAATGAGCAGTTCTTC. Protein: CASSYRLAGENEQFF.

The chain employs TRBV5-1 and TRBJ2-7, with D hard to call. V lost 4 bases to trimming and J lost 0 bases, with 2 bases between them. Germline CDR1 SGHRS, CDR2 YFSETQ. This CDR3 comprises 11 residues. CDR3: CASSHSYEQYF. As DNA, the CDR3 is TGCGCCAGCAGCCACTCCTACGAGCAGTACTTC. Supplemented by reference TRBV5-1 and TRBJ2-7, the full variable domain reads KAGVTQTPRYLIKTRGQQVTLSCSPISGHRSVSWYQQTPGQGLQFLFEYFSETQRNKGNFPGRFSGRQFSNSRSEMNVSTLELGDSALYLCASSHSYEQYFGPGTRLTVT.

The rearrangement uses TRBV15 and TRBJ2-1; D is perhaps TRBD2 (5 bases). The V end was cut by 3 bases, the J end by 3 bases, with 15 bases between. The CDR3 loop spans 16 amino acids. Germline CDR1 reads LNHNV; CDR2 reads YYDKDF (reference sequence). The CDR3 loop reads CATSRGSALGYNEQFF. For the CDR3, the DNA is TGTGCCACCAGCAGGGGGAGCGCTTTGGGCTACAATGAGCAGTTCTTC.

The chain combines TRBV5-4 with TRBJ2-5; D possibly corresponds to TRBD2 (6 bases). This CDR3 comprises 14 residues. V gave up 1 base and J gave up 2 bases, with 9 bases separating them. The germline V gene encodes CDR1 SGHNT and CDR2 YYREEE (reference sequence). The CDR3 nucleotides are TGTGCCAGCAGCTTGAGGCGGGAACAAGAGACCCAGTACTTC. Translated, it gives CASSLRREQETQYF.

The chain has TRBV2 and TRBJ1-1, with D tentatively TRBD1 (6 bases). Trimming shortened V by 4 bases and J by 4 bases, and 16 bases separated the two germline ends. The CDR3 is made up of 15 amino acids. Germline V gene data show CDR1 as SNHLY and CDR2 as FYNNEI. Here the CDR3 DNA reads TGTGCCAGCAGTGCCCCGACAGGCGCCATCACTGAAGCTTTCTTT. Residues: CASSAPTGAITEAFF.

The CDR3 loop is CSAQDTNTEAFF. The CDR3 nucleotides read TGCAGCGCCCAGGACACGAACACTGAAGCTTTCTTT. V usage is TRBV29-1 and J usage is TRBJ1-1; a possible D gene is TRBD1 (5 bases). This CDR3 is built from 12 residues. The germline V and J ends were trimmed by 7 bases and 1 base, with 10 bases remaining between them. The germline V gene has CDR1 SQVTM and CDR2 ANQGSEA.

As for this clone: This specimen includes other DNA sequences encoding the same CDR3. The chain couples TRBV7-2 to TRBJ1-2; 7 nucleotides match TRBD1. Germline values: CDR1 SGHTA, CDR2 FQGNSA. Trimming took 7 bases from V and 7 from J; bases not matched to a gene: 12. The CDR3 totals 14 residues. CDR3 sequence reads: CASKRDRVTSGYTF. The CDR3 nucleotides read TGTGCCAGCAAACGAGACAGGGTGACGTCTGGCTACACCTTC.

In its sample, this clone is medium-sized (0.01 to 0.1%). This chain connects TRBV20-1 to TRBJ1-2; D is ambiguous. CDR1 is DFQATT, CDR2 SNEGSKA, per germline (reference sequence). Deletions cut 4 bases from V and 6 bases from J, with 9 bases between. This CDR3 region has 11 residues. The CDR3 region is CSATRLDGYTF. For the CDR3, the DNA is TGCAGTGCTACTCGGCTCGATGGCTACACCTTC.

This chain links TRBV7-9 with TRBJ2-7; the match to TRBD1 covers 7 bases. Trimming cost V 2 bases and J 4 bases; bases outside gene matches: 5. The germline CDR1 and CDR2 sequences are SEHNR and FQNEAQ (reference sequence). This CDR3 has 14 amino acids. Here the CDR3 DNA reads TGTGCCAGCAGCTTATTAGGGGGCGGTTACGAGCAGTACTTC. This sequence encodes CASSLLGGGYEQYF. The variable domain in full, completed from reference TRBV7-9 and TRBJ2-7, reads DTGVSQNPRHKITKRGQNVTFRCDPISEHNRLYWYRQTLGQGPEFLTYFQNEAQLEKSRLLSDRFSAERPKGSFSTLEIQRTEQGDSAMYLCASSLLGGGYEQYFGPGTRLTVT.

The CDR3 nucleotides read TGTGCCAGCAGCTTAGCGTCGACTGAAAAACTGTTTTTT. This encodes CASSLASTEKLFF. This chain links TRBV7-9 with TRBJ1-4; no clear D. V shed 0 bases and J shed 7 bases, with 6 bases lying between them. CDR1 is SEHNR and CDR2 is FQNEAQ in the germline V gene (reference sequence). The CDR3 length is 13 residues.

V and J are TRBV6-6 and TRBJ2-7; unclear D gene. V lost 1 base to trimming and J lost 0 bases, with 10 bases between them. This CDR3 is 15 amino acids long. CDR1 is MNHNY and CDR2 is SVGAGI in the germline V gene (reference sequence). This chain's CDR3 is CASSYFRTDSYEQYF. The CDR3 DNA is TGTGCCAGCAGTTACTTTAGGACGGACTCCTACGAGCAGTACTTC.

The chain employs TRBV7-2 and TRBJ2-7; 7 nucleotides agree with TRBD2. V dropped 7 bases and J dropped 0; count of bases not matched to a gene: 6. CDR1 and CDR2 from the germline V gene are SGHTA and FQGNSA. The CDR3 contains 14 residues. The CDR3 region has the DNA TGTGCCAGCACCTCCGGACTAGACTCCTACGAGCAGTACTTC. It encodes CASTSGLDSYEQYF.

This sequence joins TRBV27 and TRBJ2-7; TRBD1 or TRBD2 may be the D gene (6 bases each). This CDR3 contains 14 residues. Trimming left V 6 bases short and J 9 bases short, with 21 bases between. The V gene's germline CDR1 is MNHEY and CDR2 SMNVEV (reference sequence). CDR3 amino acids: CASRARDTATRQYF. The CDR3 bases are TGTGCCAGCAGAGCGCGGGACACTGCTACGAGGCAGTACTTC.

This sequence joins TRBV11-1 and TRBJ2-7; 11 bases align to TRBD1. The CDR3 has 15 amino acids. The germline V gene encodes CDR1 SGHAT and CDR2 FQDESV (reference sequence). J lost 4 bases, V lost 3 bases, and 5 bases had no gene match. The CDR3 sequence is CASSFGGQGEYEQYF. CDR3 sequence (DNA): TGTGCCAGCAGCTTCGGGGGACAGGGGGAGTACGAGCAGTACTTC.

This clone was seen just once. The CDR3 here is CASSYDSTDTQYF. The DNA for the CDR3 is TGTGCCAGCAGTTATGACAGTACAGATACGCAGTATTTT. J is TRBJ2-3 and V is TRBV27; weak D call: TRBD1 (5 bases). CDR1 is MNHEY, CDR2 SMNVEV, per germline (reference sequence). This CDR3 is built from 13 residues. V lost 4 bases to trimming and J lost 3 bases, with 8 bases between them.

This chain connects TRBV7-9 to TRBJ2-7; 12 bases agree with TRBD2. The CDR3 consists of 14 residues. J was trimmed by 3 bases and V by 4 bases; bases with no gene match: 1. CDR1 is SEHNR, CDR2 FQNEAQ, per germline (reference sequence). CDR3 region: CASSSLAGGYEQYF. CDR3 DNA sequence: TGTGCCAGCAGCTCACTAGCGGGAGGCTACGAGCAGTACTTC.